Each of the 30 T cell receptor beta chains below was sequenced from the same sample in a study of OX40 agonist ivuxolimab in advanced cancers. Libraries were prepared by immunoSEQ multiplex PCR; TCRdb keeps only in-frame clonotypes and omits some of them. The repertoire holds 70,000 or so clones, 86% seen once, with approximately 0.63% in the top ten. The sequenced sample was CD4+ or CD8+ T cells sorted from blood, obtained in a trial of the OX40 agonist ivuxolimab. These receptors were collected from an adult with an advanced solid tumor such as melanoma, head and neck, liver or kidney cancer.

The chain uses TRBV5-1 and TRBJ2-3; either TRBD1 or TRBD2 may supply D (6 bases each). Per germline, CDR1 SGHRS and CDR2 YFSETQ. This CDR3 is 17 amino acids long. The V end was cut by 0 bases, the J end by 6 bases, with 20 bases between. CDR3 region: CASSLATVGGPQDTQYF. CDR3 nucleotide sequence: TGCGCCAGCAGCTTGGCCACGGTGGGGGGCCCCCAGGATACGCAGTATTTT.

The chain combines TRBV18 with TRBJ1-2, with 10 bases fitting TRBD1. The CDR3 spans 18 residues. CDR1 is KGHSH and CDR2 is LQKENI in the germline V gene. With 2 bases clipped from V and 4 bases from J, the junction kept 13 bases outside the gene matches. The CDR3, as DNA: TGTGCCAGCTCACCAAGTACCTCGACAGGGGGCGCAGGCTATGGCTACACCTTC. Translating gives CASSPSTSTGGAGYGYTF.

The CDR3 nucleotides are TGCGCCAGCAGGCCGGCGGGAGGCCCAGATACGCAGTATTTT. Translation gives CASRPAGGPDTQYF. V and J are TRBV4-1 and TRBJ2-3; 8 bases line up with TRBD2. The CDR3 covers 14 residues. Unmatched junction bases numbered 6, after V lost 6 bases and J lost 4 bases. Germline V gene data show CDR1 as MGHRA and CDR2 as YSYEKL.

This sequence joins TRBV28 and TRBJ2-7; D might be TRBD1 or TRBD2, each matching 5 bases. V lost 6 bases and J 2 bases, leaving 8 bases between the germline ends. Looked up from germline, CDR1 is MDHEN and CDR2 is SYDVKM. The CDR3 sequence is 12 residues long. The CDR3 sequence is CASRGVAYEQYF. Here the CDR3 DNA reads TGTGCCAGCAGGGGGGTGGCCTACGAGCAGTACTTC.

About this clone itself: Other DNA sequences within the sample encode an identical CDR3. This chain joins TRBV18 and TRBJ1-2; D is uncertain. Trimming stripped 2 bases from V and 4 bases from J, with 5 bases between. The CDR3 extends over 12 amino acids. Looked up from germline, CDR1 is KGHSH and CDR2 is LQKENI. CDR3 residues: CASSPDTYGYTF. The CDR3 DNA is TGTGCCAGCTCACCAGACACCTATGGCTACACCTTC.

This sequence joins TRBV2 and TRBJ2-4; perhaps TRBD2 as D (7 bases). This CDR3 comprises 15 residues. With 5 bases removed from V and 9 bases from J, the gap between germline ends came to 20 bases. Looked up from germline, CDR1 is SNHLY and CDR2 is FYNNEI. The CDR3 sequence is CASSTIGGGQGIQYF. DNA for the CDR3: TGTGCCAGCAGTACTATTGGGGGGGGACAAGGCATTCAGTACTTC.

This rearrangement joins TRBV28 to TRBJ1-5, with 7 bases matching TRBD1. Germline values: CDR1 MDHEN, CDR2 SYDVKM. J was trimmed by 7 bases and V by 2 bases; bases with no gene match: 8. The CDR3 is 15 residues long. CDR3 bases: TGTGCCAGCAGTTTAGAGGGAGGGGGCGGACAGCCCCAGCATTTT. The encoded protein is CASSLEGGGGQPQHF.

V gene TRBV11-3 combines with J gene TRBJ2-5, with D perhaps given as TRBD1 or TRBD2 (5 bases each). Germline loops: CDR1 SGHNT, CDR2 YENEEA. V dropped 3 bases and J dropped 5 bases, with 16 bases sitting between them. The CDR3 covers 15 residues. This chain's CDR3 is CASSLRGVGGETQYF. CDR3 DNA sequence: TGTGCCAGCAGCTTGAGAGGGGTCGGTGGCGAGACCCAGTACTTC.

This sequence joins TRBV14 and TRBJ1-1; 7 nucleotides align to TRBD1. The CDR3 is made up of 18 amino acids. In germline, CDR1 is SGHDN, CDR2 FVKESK. Trimming cost V 4 bases and J 10 bases; bases outside gene matches: 24. In nucleotides, the CDR3 is TGTGCCAGCAGCCTCCTGACAGGGAAAAGGGGGGACCGAGTTGGAGCTTTCTTT. Translation gives CASSLLTGKRGDRVGAFF.

The chain employs TRBV5-6 and TRBJ1-2; D may be TRBD1 (6 bases). The CDR3 runs 14 residues. CDR1 and CDR2 from the germline V gene are SGHDT and YYEEEE. Trimming pared 4 bases from V and 4 bases from J, leaving 14 bases between. The CDR3 region is CASSPPTGSYGYTF. CDR3 sequence (DNA): TGTGCCAGCAGCCCACCGACAGGATCCTATGGCTACACCTTC.

This chain uses TRBV5-1 with TRBJ1-4; 7 bases align to TRBD1. Unmatched junction bases numbered 7, after V lost 5 bases and J lost 3 bases. Germline loops: CDR1 SGHRS, CDR2 YFSETQ. This CDR3 contains 15 residues. CDR3 nucleotide sequence: TGCGCCAGCAGTGGCGGACAGGCCGCTAATGAAAAACTGTTTTTT. This gives the protein CASSGGQAANEKLFF.

This clone was observed once. The chain recombines TRBV5-1 with TRBJ1-2, with 10 bases lining up with TRBD1. Germline V lookup: CDR1 SGHRS, CDR2 YFSETQ. Trimming removed 5 bases from V and 5 bases from J; junction bases left unmatched: 3. The CDR3 is made up of 13 amino acids. CDR3 nucleotide sequence: TGCGCCAGCAGACAGGGACAGGGGTATGGCTACACCTTC. It yields the protein CASRQGQGYGYTF. Full variable domain (remainder filled in from reference TRBV5-1 and TRBJ1-2): KAGVTQTPRYLIKTRGQQVTLSCSPISGHRSVSWYQQTPGQGLQFLFEYFSETQRNKGNFPGRFSGRQFSNSRSEMNVSTLELGDSALYLCASRQGQGYGYTFGSGTRLTVV.

This chain links TRBV18 with TRBJ1-5; D is perhaps TRBD1 (5 bases). This CDR3 has 15 residues. From germline, CDR1 is KGHSH and CDR2 LQKENI. The ends were cut back, 1 base at V and 8 bases at J, with 15 bases in the middle. This chain's CDR3 is CASSPQAGGVEPQHF. DNA for the CDR3: TGTGCCAGCTCACCACAGGCGGGGGGGGTAGAGCCCCAGCATTTT.

The chain joins TRBV25-1 to TRBJ2-7, with 8 bases fitting TRBD1. This CDR3 has 16 amino acids. CDR1 and CDR2 (germline): MGHDK, SYGVNS. Germline trimming cut 4 bases from V and 0 bases from J; bases unmatched to any gene: 8. For the CDR3, the DNA is TGTGCCAGCAGTGGGCTAGGACAGGGAGGCTCCTACGAGCAGTACTTC. Its protein product is CASSGLGQGGSYEQYF.

CDR3 protein: CASSYYRAHEQYF. In DNA form, the CDR3 reads TGTGCCAGCAGTTACTACAGGGCCCACGAGCAGTACTTC. This chain uses TRBV6-6 with TRBJ2-5; TRBD1 is a possible D gene (6 bases). With the DNA end fitting TRBJ2-7 better, the J assignment may be wrong. The CDR3 totals 13 residues. CDR1 and CDR2 (germline): MNHNY, SVGAGI (reference sequence).

The sample holds one count of this clone. The chain employs TRBV7-8 and TRBJ1-4; D is unresolved. Per germline, CDR1 SGHVS and CDR2 FQNEAQ. The length of the CDR3 is 13 residues. V dropped 5 bases and J dropped 8 bases, with 12 bases sitting between them. CDR3 bases: TGTGCCAGCAGCCCCGGGTTGGGGGAAAAACTGTTTTTT. It encodes CASSPGLGEKLFF.

This clone was picked up a small number of times. V and J are TRBV19 and TRBJ2-1; D might be TRBD2 (6 bases). V lost 5 bases to trimming and J lost 9 bases, with 20 bases between them. The germline V gene encodes CDR1 LNHDA and CDR2 SQIVND (reference sequence). The CDR3 runs 15 residues. CDR3 sequence: CASSSQTSSNTEQFF. The CDR3 DNA sequence: TGTGCCAGTAGTTCCCAGACTAGTTCAAACACTGAGCAGTTCTTC.

This chain links TRBV7-9 with TRBJ1-1, with D unclear. The CDR3 is 16 amino acids. The V end lost 0 bases, the J end lost 1 base, and 12 bases lay between the germline ends. The germline CDR1 and CDR2 sequences are SEHNR and FQNEAQ (reference sequence). The CDR3 sequence: CASSLASILSNTEAFF. CDR3 sequence (DNA): TGTGCCAGCAGCTTAGCGTCAATCCTATCGAACACTGAAGCTTTCTTT.

V gene TRBV5-1 combines with J gene TRBJ1-5, with D possibly being TRBD1 (6 bases). CDR3 length equals 12 residues. V lost 9 bases, J lost 7 bases, and 14 bases lay in between. CDR1 and CDR2 (germline): SGHRS, YFSETQ. CDR3 region: CATTGLGQPQHF. The CDR3 DNA reads TGCGCCACCACAGGGTTAGGGCAGCCCCAGCATTTT.

V is TRBV7-9 and J is TRBJ2-1, with D unclear. CDR1 is SEHNR and CDR2 is FQNEAQ in the germline V gene (reference sequence). The CDR3 is 15 amino acids. V gave up 5 bases and J gave up 3 bases, with 14 bases separating them. The CDR3 region is CASSPRVLVYNEQFF. As DNA, the CDR3 is TGTGCCAGCAGCCCAAGGGTTCTAGTCTACAATGAGCAGTTCTTC. Together with reference TRBV7-9 and TRBJ2-1, the CDR3 gives the full variable domain: DTGVSQNPRHKITKRGQNVTFRCDPISEHNRLYWYRQTLGQGPEFLTYFQNEAQLEKSRLLSDRFSAERPKGSFSTLEIQRTEQGDSAMYLCASSPRVLVYNEQFFGPGTRLTVL.

The genes are TRBV11-2 and TRBJ2-5, with 13 bases aligning to TRBD2. V lost 5 bases, J lost 1 base, and 4 bases stayed unmatched. Germline assignment: CDR1 SGHAT and CDR2 FQNNGV. This CDR3 spans 16 amino acids. This CDR3 reads CASSAGTSGTQETQYF. The DNA of the CDR3 is TGTGCCAGCAGCGCCGGGACTAGCGGGACCCAAGAGACCCAGTACTTC.

This chain links TRBV19 with TRBJ2-7, with 8 nucleotides matching TRBD1. V shed 2 bases and J 0 bases; nucleotides not matched to a gene: 0. CDR3 length equals 14 residues. In germline, CDR1 is LNHDA, CDR2 SQIVND (reference sequence). The CDR3: CASSIQGASYEQYF. The CDR3, as DNA: TGTGCCAGTAGTATACAGGGGGCCTCCTACGAGCAGTACTTC.

In its sample, this clone was seen once. The chain carries TRBV7-2 and TRBJ2-7, with D hard to call. CDR1 and CDR2 from the germline V gene are SGHTA and FQGNSA. This CDR3 has 13 amino acids. Trimming took off 1 base at V and 5 bases at J, with 9 bases between the two ends. Here the CDR3 reads CASSLGPWDEQYF. The DNA for the CDR3 is TGTGCCAGCAGCTTAGGACCCTGGGACGAGCAGTACTTC.

The CDR3 reads CASSQNTGGRGHEQFF. The DNA for the CDR3 is TGTGCCAGCAGCCAAAACACAGGGGGGAGGGGCCATGAGCAGTTCTTC. The chain employs TRBV14 and TRBJ2-1, with D perhaps TRBD1 (8 bases). Per germline, CDR1 SGHDN and CDR2 FVKESK. Trimming removed 2 bases from V and 8 bases from J, with 19 bases in between. The CDR3 runs to 16 residues.

The chain couples TRBV5-1 to TRBJ1-2, with D possibly matching TRBD1 (5 bases). The CDR3 extends over 13 amino acids. Per germline, CDR1 SGHRS and CDR2 YFSETQ. V gave up 0 bases and J gave up 6 bases, with 9 bases separating them. The CDR3 coding sequence is TGCGCCAGCAGCTTGGAGGGACTTGATGGCTACACCTTC. Protein: CASSLEGLDGYTF.

The V gene is TRBV27, the J gene TRBJ2-6, with D perhaps TRBD1 or TRBD2 (5 bases each). Germline V gene sequence: CDR1 MNHEY, CDR2 SMNVEV (reference sequence). Trimming pared 1 base from V and 0 bases from J, leaving 13 bases between. The CDR3 is made up of 18 amino acids. The CDR3 loop is CASSLYSQGTSGANVLTF. The CDR3 DNA follows: TGTGCCAGCAGTTTATACAGCCAAGGGACCTCTGGGGCCAACGTCCTGACTTTC.

This sequence joins TRBV5-1 and TRBJ1-1, with D unclear. Germline assignment: CDR1 SGHRS and CDR2 YFSETQ. Trimming pared 1 base from V and 2 bases from J, leaving 12 bases between. The CDR3 is 15 amino acids. CDR3 loop: CASSLTATGNTEAFF. The CDR3 bases are TGCGCCAGCAGCTTGACTGCGACGGGTAACACTGAAGCTTTCTTT.

V usage is TRBV7-2 and J usage is TRBJ2-5; no firm D call. V was pared by 1 base and J by 5 bases, with 8 bases between. The CDR3 extends over 13 amino acids. Per germline, CDR1 SGHTA and CDR2 FQGNSA. CDR3 nucleotides: TGTGCCAGCAGCTTAGGTGGGGTGGAGACCCAGTACTTC. As protein: CASSLGGVETQYF.

CDR3 region: CATSRFSGLQNIQYF. The CDR3 bases are TGTGCCACCAGCAGATTTTCCGGACTTCAAAACATTCAGTACTTC. The V and J genes are TRBV15 and TRBJ2-4; D possibly corresponds to TRBD2 (5 bases). Germline CDR1 reads LNHNV; CDR2 reads YYDKDF (reference sequence). V shed 2 bases and J shed 5 bases, with 13 bases lying between them. The length of the CDR3 is 15 residues. The complete variable domain, with remaining parts taken from reference TRBV15 and TRBJ2-4, reads DAMVIQNPRYQVTQFGKPVTLSCSQTLNHNVMYWYQQKSSQAPKLLFHYYDKDFNNEADTPDNFQSRRPNTSFCFLDIRSPGLGDTAMYLCATSRFSGLQNIQYFGAGTRLSVL.

In DNA form, the CDR3 reads TGTGCCAGTAGTATCTTGACTAGCGGGACCTACGAGCAGTACTTC. Protein: CASSILTSGTYEQYF. The rearrangement joins TRBV19 to TRBJ2-7; 11 nucleotides align to TRBD2. CDR3 length: 15 residues. Germline V CDR1 and CDR2: LNHDA, SQIVND (reference sequence). Trimming took 3 bases from V and 2 from J; bases not matched to a gene: 3.